This T cell receptor beta chain comes out of a study of blood T cell repertoires in COVID-19 (dated by TCRdb to about 2020). About the study as a whole: ImmuneRACE Cohort 3 recovered participants were defined by two consecutive negative NP/OP PCR tests, healthcare professional clearance, or symptom resolution. Samples from collaborators originated in the United States, Italy and Spain and spanned both the acute and convalescent phases of COVID-19. Nearly every sample came with metadata listing a de-identified subject ID, COVID-19 status, age in years and sex. The dataset comprised deeply sampled blood TCRbeta repertoires from subjects exposed to, actively infected with, or recovered from COVID-19. The prospective study material was composed of cDNA or gDNA derived from T cells, B-cell-depleted T cells, or PBMCs. Samples were obtained from the ongoing ImmuneRACE study (first 160 participants) and from 950 to 1,500 subjects provided by 6 global collaborators. A freely available public database, intended as a resource for researchers studying the immune response to SARS-CoV-2, is where the repertoires were released. Where available, HLA class I and class II types were obtained from metadata supplied by the sample provider rather than from assay-based typing.

In the prospective study, participants were roughly 18 to 100 years old, resided in about two dozen geographic areas of the United States, and were enrolled through a virtual design. In the prospective study, cohorts were assigned on the basis of participant-reported clinical history obtained from a screening survey and a study questionnaire. In the prospective study, mobile phlebotomists collected whole blood, serum and a nasopharyngeal or oropharyngeal swab from each participant. Additional blood draws and questionnaires over an approximately two-month period could optionally be provided by prospective study participants. Prospective study blood samples were shipped either frozen or at room temperature before DNA extraction. What the study reported, not specific to this receptor: The quantity of clinical and demographic metadata differed by source and by participant and was supplied without curation.

Including cysteine and phenylalanine, the CDR3 has 17 amino acids. The retained sequence is limited to the CDR3, 51 bases, with the frame set at the first base. Regarding this clone: No antigen is known for it. The input lacks base qualities; no much larger clone sits a single base away.

TCRbeta CDR3 regions were amplified from genomic DNA using the immunoSEQ Assay, a bias-controlled multiplex PCR. The paper's data handling went like this. Nucleated cell counts per sample were estimated from amplification of reference gene primers within the assay. Sequence reads were collapsed and filtered to measure the absolute abundance of every unique TCRbeta CDR3 rearrangement. For each sample, productive Simpson clonality was calculated as the square root of Simpson's diversity index over productive rearrangements. In TCRdb, the immuneACCESS table is reduced to in-frame sequences with V and J assigned. These tables do not hold every clone; where another copy was compared, an unresolved V gene accounts for under half, and the others remain unexplained. The DNA was the basis for D and trimming; V, J and clone size are from that table. A total of some 180,000 clones appear in this sample, about 85% of them only once. The ten top clones hold around 25% of the sample.

The V and J genes are TRBV21-1 and TRBJ1-2; the DNA was not compared with TRBD1, the D call given in the table. TRBV21-1 is a listed pseudogene. The sample consisted of PBMCs or T cells enriched from blood (not recorded which). The TCR comes from a woman aged 40 to 49 in a cohort exposed to, infected with or recovered from COVID-19 (not recorded which). Here the CDR3 is given as CASSMGTGGPINYGYTF. The DNA is TGTGCCAGCAGCATGGGGACAGGGGGTCCCATCAACTATGGCTACACCTTC.